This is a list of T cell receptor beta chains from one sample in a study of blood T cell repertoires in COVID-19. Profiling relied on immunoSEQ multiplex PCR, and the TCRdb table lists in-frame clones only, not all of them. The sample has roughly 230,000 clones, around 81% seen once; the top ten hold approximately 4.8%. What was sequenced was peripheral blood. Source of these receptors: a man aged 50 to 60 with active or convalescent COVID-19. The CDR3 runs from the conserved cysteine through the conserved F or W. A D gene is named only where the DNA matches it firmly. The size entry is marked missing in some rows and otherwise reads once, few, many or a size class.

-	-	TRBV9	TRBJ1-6	CASSVDPGSSYNSPLHF	TGTGCCAGCAGCGTAGACCCGGGAAGCTCCTATAATTCACCCCTCCACTTT
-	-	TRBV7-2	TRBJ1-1	CASSRTVTMNTEAFF	TGTGCCAGCAGCCGGACAGTTACTATGAACACTGAAGCTTTCTTT
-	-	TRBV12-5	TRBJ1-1	CASGLARQMGLGEAFF	TGTGCTAGTGGTTTGGCCCGACAGATGGGATTAGGTGAAGCTTTCTTT
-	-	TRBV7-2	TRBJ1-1	CASRKRGPEAFF	TGTGCCAGCAGAAAAAGGGGTCCTGAAGCTTTCTTT
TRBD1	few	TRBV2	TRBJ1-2	CASSEGTGARYGYTF	TGTGCCAGCAGTGAGGGGACAGGGGCAAGATATGGCTACACCTTC
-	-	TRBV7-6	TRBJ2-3	CASSLGADTQYF	TGTGCCAGCAGCTTAGGGGCCGATACGCAGTATTTT
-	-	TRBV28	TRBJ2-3	CASSFPSSPDTQYF	TGTGCCAGCAGTTTCCCGTCTTCCCCGGATACGCAGTATTTT
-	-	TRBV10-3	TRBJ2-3	CAISRGVGDTQYF	TGTGCCATCAGCAGGGGCGTTGGAGATACGCAGTATTTT
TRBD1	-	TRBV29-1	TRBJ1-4	CSVTEGAANEKLFF	TGCAGCGTGACGGAGGGGGCTGCTAATGAAAAACTGTTTTTT
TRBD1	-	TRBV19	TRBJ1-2	CASSPGQEFYGYTF	TGTGCCAGTAGTCCGGGACAGGAGTTTTATGGCTACACCTTC
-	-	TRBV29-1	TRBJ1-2	CSVEGGEGYTF	TGCAGCGTTGAGGGGGGGGAAGGCTACACCTTC
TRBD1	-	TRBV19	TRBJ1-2	CASSLAGTGGGYTF	TGTGCCAGTAGTCTCGCTGGGACAGGAGGTGGCTACACCTTC
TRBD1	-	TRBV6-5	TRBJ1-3	CASKLDRGYGNTIYF	TGTGCCAGCAAATTGGACAGGGGATACGGAAACACCATATATTTT
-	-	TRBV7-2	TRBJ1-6	CASSLRTGGEAYNSPLHF	TGTGCCAGCAGCTTAAGAACAGGCGGAGAGGCCTATAATTCACCCCTCCACTTT
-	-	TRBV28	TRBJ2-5	CASSLSGGSQETQYF	TGTGCCAGCAGTTTATCCGGGGGTAGCCAAGAGACCCAGTACTTC
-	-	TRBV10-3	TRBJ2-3	CAIRDISTDTQYF	TGTGCCATACGGGACATTAGCACAGATACGCAGTATTTT
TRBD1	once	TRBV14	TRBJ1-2	CASSPGQGVTNYGYTF	TGTGCCAGCAGCCCCGGACAGGGTGTAACTAACTATGGCTACACCTTC
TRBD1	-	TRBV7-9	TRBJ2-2	CATSGQVNTGELFF	TGTGCCACCTCGGGACAGGTGAACACCGGGGAGCTGTTTTTT
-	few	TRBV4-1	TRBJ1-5	CASSQEPRGGNQPQHF	TGCGCCAGCAGCCAAGAACCTCGGGGGGGCAATCAGCCCCAGCATTTT
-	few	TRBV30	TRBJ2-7	CAWSVEFQRTYEQYF	TGTGCCTGGAGTGTTGAGTTTCAGAGGACCTACGAGCAGTACTTC
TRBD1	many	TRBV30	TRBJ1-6	CAWSRAPGTGYNSPLHF	TGTGCCTGGAGTCGAGCCCCCGGGACAGGGTATAATTCACCCCTCCACTTT
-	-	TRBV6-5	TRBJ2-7	CASSYLGRKSEQYF	TGTGCCAGCAGTTACCTGGGGCGTAAGTCCGAGCAGTACTTC
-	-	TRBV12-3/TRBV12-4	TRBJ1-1	CASSFYRDTEAFF	TGTGCCAGCAGTTTTTACAGGGACACTGAAGCTTTCTTT
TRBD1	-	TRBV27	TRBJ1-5	CASSPLTGNSNQPQHF	TGTGCCAGCAGTCCCCTGACAGGGAATAGCAATCAGCCCCAGCATTTT
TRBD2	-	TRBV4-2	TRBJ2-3	CASSHGLAGTSSTDTQYF	TGTGCCAGCAGCCATGGACTAGCGGGGACATCTAGCACAGATACGCAGTATTTT